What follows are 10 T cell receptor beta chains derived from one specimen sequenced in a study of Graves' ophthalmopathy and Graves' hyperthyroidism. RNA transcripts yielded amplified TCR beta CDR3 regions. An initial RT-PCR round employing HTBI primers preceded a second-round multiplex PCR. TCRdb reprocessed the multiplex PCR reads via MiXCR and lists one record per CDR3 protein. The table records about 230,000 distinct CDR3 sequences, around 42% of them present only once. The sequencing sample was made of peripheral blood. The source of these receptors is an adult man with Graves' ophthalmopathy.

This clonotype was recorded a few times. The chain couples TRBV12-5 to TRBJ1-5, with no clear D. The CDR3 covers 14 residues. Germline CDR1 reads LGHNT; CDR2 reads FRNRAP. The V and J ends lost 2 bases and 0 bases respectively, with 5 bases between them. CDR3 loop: CASGLRGSNQPQHF. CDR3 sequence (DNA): TGTGCTAGTGGTTTGCGGGGTAGCAATCAGCCCCAGCATTTT.

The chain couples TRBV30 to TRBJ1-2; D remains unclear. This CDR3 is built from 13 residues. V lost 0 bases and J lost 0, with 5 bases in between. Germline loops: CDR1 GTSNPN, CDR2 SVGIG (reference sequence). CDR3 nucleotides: TGTGCCTGGAGTGTATCAGCTAACTATGGCTACACCTTC. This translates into CAWSVSANYGYTF.

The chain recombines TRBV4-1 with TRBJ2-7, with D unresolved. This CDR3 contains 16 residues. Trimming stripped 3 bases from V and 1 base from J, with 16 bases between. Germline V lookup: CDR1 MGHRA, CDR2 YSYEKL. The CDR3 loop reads CASSQAPRNPSYEQYF. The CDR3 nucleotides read TGCGCCAGCAGCCAGGCACCGCGGAACCCATCCTACGAGCAGTACTTC.

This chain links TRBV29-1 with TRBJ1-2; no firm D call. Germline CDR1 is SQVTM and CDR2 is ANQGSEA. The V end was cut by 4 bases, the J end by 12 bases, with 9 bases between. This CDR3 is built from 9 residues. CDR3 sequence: CSVGHGDTF. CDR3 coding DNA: TGCAGCGTTGGGCATGGGGACACCTTC.

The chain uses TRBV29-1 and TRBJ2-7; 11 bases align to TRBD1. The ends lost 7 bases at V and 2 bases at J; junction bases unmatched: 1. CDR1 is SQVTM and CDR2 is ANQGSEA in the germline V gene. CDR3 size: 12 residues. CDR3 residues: CSAGQGAYEQYF. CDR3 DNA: TGCAGCGCGGGACAGGGGGCCTACGAGCAGTACTTC.

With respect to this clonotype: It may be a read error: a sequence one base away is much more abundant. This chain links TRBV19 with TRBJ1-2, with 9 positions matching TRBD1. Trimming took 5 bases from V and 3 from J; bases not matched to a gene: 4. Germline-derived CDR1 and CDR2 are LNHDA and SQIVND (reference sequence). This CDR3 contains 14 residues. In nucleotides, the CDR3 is TGTGCCAGTAGTTACGGGACAGGGCACTATGGCTACACCTTC. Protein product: CASSYGTGHYGYTF.

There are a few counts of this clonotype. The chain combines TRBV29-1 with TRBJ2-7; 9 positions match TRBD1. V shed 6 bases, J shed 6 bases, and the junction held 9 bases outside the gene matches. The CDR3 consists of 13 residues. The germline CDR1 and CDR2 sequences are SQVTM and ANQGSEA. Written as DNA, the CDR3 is TGCAGCGTCGCACAGGGGGCCTTTGGCGAGCAGTACTTC. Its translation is CSVAQGAFGEQYF.

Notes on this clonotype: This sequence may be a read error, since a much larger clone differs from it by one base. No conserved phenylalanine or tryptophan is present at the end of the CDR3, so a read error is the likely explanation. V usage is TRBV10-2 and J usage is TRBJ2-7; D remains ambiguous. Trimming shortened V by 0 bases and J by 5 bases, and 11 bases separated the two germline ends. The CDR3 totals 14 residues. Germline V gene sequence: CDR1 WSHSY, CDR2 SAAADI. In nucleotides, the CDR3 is TGCGCCAGCAGTGAGTCGGCAGGCAGCGACGAGCAGTACCTC. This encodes CASSESAGSDEQYL.

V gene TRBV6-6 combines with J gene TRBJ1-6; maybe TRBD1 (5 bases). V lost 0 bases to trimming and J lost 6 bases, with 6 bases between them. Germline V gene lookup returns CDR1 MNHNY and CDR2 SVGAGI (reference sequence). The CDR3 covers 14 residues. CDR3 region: CASSYSQGNSPLHF. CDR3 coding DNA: TGTGCCAGCAGTTACTCCCAGGGTAATTCACCCCTCCACTTT.

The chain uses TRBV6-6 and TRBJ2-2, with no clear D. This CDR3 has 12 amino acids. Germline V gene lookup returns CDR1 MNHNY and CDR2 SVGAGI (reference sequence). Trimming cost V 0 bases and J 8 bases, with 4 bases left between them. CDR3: CASSYSPGELFF. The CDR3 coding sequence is TGTGCCAGCAGTTACTCGCCGGGGGAGCTGTTTTTT.